Each of the 11 T cell receptor delta chains below was sequenced from the same sample in a study of gamma-delta T cells after stem cell transplantation. TCRdb re-called clones from the RT-PCR reads via CATT. The repertoire holds around 2,700 delta-chain clones, with about 32% as singletons. Sequenced material: gamma-delta T cells. The receptors stem from a human donor. It is not recorded whose cells these are; they may come from a transplant donor.

As DNA, the CDR3 is TGTGCCTGTGACACCGTTGGCACTGGGATAACACTTGACACCGATAAACTCATCTTT. It is translated as CACDTVGTGITLDTDKLIF. The rearrangement uses TRDV2 and TRDJ1; possible D gene TRDD3, 6 bases. Deletions cut 0 bases from V and 0 bases from J, with 22 bases between. CDR1 GEAIGNYY and CDR2 EKD come from the germline V gene. The CDR3 is 19 amino acids.

This chain uses TRDV2 with TRDJ1, with 13 bases identical to TRDD3. Losses at the gene ends were 3 bases for V and 3 bases for J; bases not matched to a gene: 12. The CDR3 has 18 residues. Germline V CDR1 and CDR2: GEAIGNYY, EKD. This CDR3 is CACDYLTGGYEKADKLIF. Written as DNA, the CDR3 is TGTGCCTGTGACTACCTTACTGGGGGATACGAGAAGGCCGATAAACTCATCTTT.

The chain is built from TRDV2 and TRDJ1, with D unresolved. The ends were cut back, 0 bases at V and 1 base at J, with 8 bases in the middle. The germline V gene encodes CDR1 GEAIGNYY and CDR2 EKD. This CDR3 contains 14 residues. CDR3 sequence reads: CACDTVGGTDKLIF. Written as DNA, the CDR3 is TGTGCCTGTGACACCGTAGGCGGCACCGATAAACTCATCTTT.

The J gene is TRDJ1, the V gene TRDV2; weak D call: TRDD3 (6 bases). CDR3 length: 19 amino acids. CDR1 GEAIGNYY and CDR2 EKD come from the germline V gene. V lost 3 bases and J 3 bases, leaving 28 bases between the germline ends. CDR3 nucleotides: TGTGCCTGTGACCCCCTCCCGGGGATTCGCCAAGGGGAGGCCGATAAACTCATCTTT. This sequence encodes CACDPLPGIRQGEADKLIF.

This clone was observed a handful of times. This chain joins TRDV3 and TRDJ1, with 8 bases that match TRDD3. The CDR3 runs 20 residues. V dropped 4 bases and J dropped 0; count of bases not matched to a gene: 25. CDR1 TVYSNPD and CDR2 GDNSRS come from the germline V gene (reference sequence). The DNA of the CDR3 is TGTGCCTCGAGCCCCCCGACCAACGAGGTGGGGGATGTGAACACCGATAAACTCATCTTT. Translating gives CASSPPTNEVGDVNTDKLIF.

Within the sample, this clone is medium-sized. The gene calls are TRDV2 and TRDJ1, with TRDD3 matching over 10 bases. The germline CDR1 and CDR2 sequences are GEAIGNYY and EKD. With V trimmed by 3 bases and J by 1 base, 13 bases remained unmatched. The CDR3 is made up of 18 amino acids. As DNA, the CDR3 is TGTGCCTGTGACTCCATCAAATCCTGGGGGATAAGCACCGATAAACTCATCTTT. Translation: CACDSIKSWGISTDKLIF.

Turning to this clone: A far larger clone is one nucleotide away, so this likely arose from a read error. Different DNA sequences within this sample yield the same CDR3. This chain uses TRDV2 with TRDJ1, with 12 bases fitting TRDD3. Per germline, CDR1 GEAIGNYY and CDR2 EKD. CDR3 length: 15 residues. CDR3 sequence (DNA): TGTGCCTGTGACCCTCTGGGGGATACGGCCGATAATCTCATCTTT. Amino acids: CACDPLGDTADNLIF.

Of note for this clone: With a far larger clone one base away, a read error is the likely cause. This CDR3 is also generated by other DNA sequences in the sample. This chain uses TRDV1 with TRDJ1; no reliable D call. Per germline, CDR1 TSWWSYY and CDR2 QGS. CDR3 length equals 22 residues. The CDR3 DNA reads TGTGCTCTTGGGGACTTACGGCTGGTTTGGTTTGACACTCCCGACTACACCGATAAGCTCATCTTT. It is translated as CALGDLRLVWFDTPDYTDKLIF.

As regards this clone: A junction end diverges from the germline sequence, so it may reflect a read error. The V call is TRDV2, the J call TRDJ1, with 7 positions matching TRDD3. CDR1 GEAIGNYY and CDR2 EKD come from the germline V gene. CDR3 size: 15 residues. CDR3 residues: CACDTLGVTTDNLIF. The CDR3 region has the DNA TGTGCCTGTGACACTCTGGGGGTGACCACCGATAACCTCATCTTT.

In this sample, this clone turned up a few times. The V and J genes are TRDV2 and TRDJ1; the match to TRDD3 covers 8 bases. Losses at the gene ends were 2 bases for V and 4 bases for J; bases not matched to a gene: 20. Germline V gene data show CDR1 as GEAIGNYY and CDR2 as EKD. This CDR3 has 19 amino acids. The CDR3 spells CACDNLGDTHPPTDDKLIF. The CDR3 nucleotides read TGTGCCTGTGACAACCTGGGGGACACCCACCCCCCGACGGACGATAAACTCATCTTT.

Concerning this clone itself: A much larger clone differs from this one at a single base, so this may be a read error. J is TRDJ1 and V is TRDV2, with TRDD3 matching 9 bases. The germline V gene encodes CDR1 GEAIGNYY and CDR2 EKD. There are 19 residues in the CDR3. Here the CDR3 DNA reads TGTGCCTGTGACTCGTACTGGGGGACTTCGGCTTACAACACCGATAAACCCATCTTT. It codes for CACDSYWGTSAYNTDKPIF.